The 25 T cell receptor beta chains in this list originate from one sample, sequenced in a study of blood T cell repertoires in COVID-19. The method was immunoSEQ multiplex PCR; TCRdb's version includes in-frame clones alone and lacks a portion of them. The table includes under 90,000 clones, over 75% detected once. Sequencing used peripheral blood. These receptors all stem from a man aged 35-49 years with COVID-19, enrolled during active disease.

The V call is TRBV3-1 (or the pseudogene TRBV3-2), the J call TRBJ2-2; 7 positions match TRBD2. Germline CDR1 LGHDT, CDR2 YNNKEL (reference sequence). V was clipped by 3 bases and J by 0 bases; unmatched bases: 1. This CDR3 has 15 residues. The CDR3 is CASSQGTTNTGELFF. DNA of the CDR3: TGTGCCAGCAGCCAGGGGACTACGAACACCGGGGAGCTGTTTTTT.

This sequence joins TRBV2 and TRBJ2-5, with D perhaps matching TRBD2 (7 bases). Trimming took 6 bases from V and 5 from J, leaving 16 bases between them. Germline assignment: CDR1 SNHLY and CDR2 FYNNEI. CDR3 length: 14 amino acids. The CDR3 DNA reads as TGTGCCAGCAGCGGGGGGCGGGTCGGGGAGACCCAGTACTTC. Translating gives CASSGGRVGETQYF.

The chain joins TRBV5-1 to TRBJ1-1, with a weak D call TRBD1 (5 bases). Trimming took off 4 bases at V and 3 bases at J, with 16 bases between the two ends. Germline V gene sequence: CDR1 SGHRS, CDR2 YFSETQ. This CDR3 comprises 15 residues. CDR3: CASSPGSQVYTEAFF. The CDR3 DNA reads as TGCGCCAGCAGCCCCGGATCACAGGTCTACACTGAAGCTTTCTTT.

V usage is TRBV3-1 (or the pseudogene TRBV3-2) and J usage is TRBJ1-5; unclear D gene. The CDR3 sequence is 13 residues long. Trimming removed 4 bases at V and 7 bases at J, with 11 bases between. Germline values: CDR1 LGHDT, CDR2 YNNKEL (reference sequence). The CDR3, as DNA: TGTGCCAGCAGCCTCACGATGGAGCAGCCCCAGCATTTT. Protein: CASSLTMEQPQHF.

V and J are TRBV28 and TRBJ2-2; 10 positions match TRBD1. Germline loops: CDR1 MDHEN, CDR2 SYDVKM. J gave up 5 bases and V 5 bases, and 8 bases lay outside the gene matches. The CDR3 is 16 amino acids. The CDR3 nucleotides read TGTGCCAGCAGTGGGCCCGGGACAGGGGTTACCGGGGAGCTGTTTTTT. Translating gives CASSGPGTGVTGELFF.

The chain recombines TRBV5-1 with TRBJ1-3; a weak D match, TRBD1 (6 bases). V lost 6 bases and J 4 bases, leaving 17 bases between the germline ends. The CDR3 covers 15 residues. Looked up from germline, CDR1 is SGHRS and CDR2 is YFSETQ. As DNA, the CDR3 is TGCGCCAGCACCGCCGGACAGTTGGAGGGAAACACCATATATTTT. The encoded protein is CASTAGQLEGNTIYF.

V usage is TRBV5-4 and J usage is TRBJ2-6; D gene unclear. The CDR3 length is 15 residues. V was cut by 0 bases and J by 0 bases, with 4 bases left in between. Per the germline V gene, CDR1 is SGHNT and CDR2 is YYREEE (reference sequence). The DNA for the CDR3 is TGTGCCAGCAGCTTGGTAATCTCTGGGGCCAACGTCCTGACTTTC. This codes for CASSLVISGANVLTF.

This chain uses TRBV4-2 with TRBJ2-5, with D possibly TRBD1 on 5 matching bases. Germline V gene data show CDR1 as LGHNA and CDR2 as YNFKEQ. There are 15 residues in the CDR3. The V end was cut by 5 bases, the J end by 1 base, with 14 bases between. Written as DNA, the CDR3 is TGTGCCAGCAGCAACTCCCTTGGGGCCCAAGAGACCCAGTACTTC. It yields the protein CASSNSLGAQETQYF.

V and J are TRBV2 and TRBJ1-2; 9 nucleotides agree with TRBD1. The trim removed 6 bases at V and 4 bases at J, leaving 6 bases unmatched. The germline V gene has CDR1 SNHLY and CDR2 FYNNEI. The CDR3 has 14 amino acids. The CDR3 DNA sequence: TGTGCCAGCAGGGACAGGGGTCAGGGCTATGGCTACACCTTC. Protein sequence: CASRDRGQGYGYTF.

The rearrangement links TRBV18 to TRBJ2-4; 7 bases fit TRBD1. This CDR3 spans 14 amino acids. Trimming took 3 bases from V and 5 from J; bases not matched to a gene: 4. Germline V gene lookup returns CDR1 KGHSH and CDR2 LQKENI. In DNA form, the CDR3 reads TGTGCCAGCTCACCGAGGGACAGAGAAAACATTCAGTACTTC. This encodes CASSPRDRENIQYF.

The chain is built from TRBV6-1 and TRBJ2-4, with 10 nucleotides matching TRBD2. The CDR3 is 15 residues long. V lost 3 bases and J lost 6; bases outside the gene matches: 5. Germline V gene sequence: CDR1 MNHNS, CDR2 SASEGT. The CDR3 DNA reads as TGTGCCAGCAGTGAGCCTAGCGGGGGACGAAACATTCAGTACTTC. Translation: CASSEPSGGRNIQYF.

The chain uses TRBV30 and TRBJ1-5, with D possibly TRBD1 on 6 matching bases. This CDR3 has 16 residues. The V end lost 1 base, the J end lost 2 bases, and 15 bases lay between the germline ends. Germline assignment: CDR1 GTSNPN and CDR2 SVGIG (reference sequence). CDR3 DNA sequence: TGTGCCTGGAGTGGCCTAATAGGGGGTGGCAATCAGCCCCAGCATTTT. Translated, it gives CAWSGLIGGGNQPQHF.

The chain recombines TRBV5-1 with TRBJ1-4, with TRBD1 matching 8 bases. Germline V gives CDR1 SGHRS, CDR2 YFSETQ. V lost 2 bases and J lost 3; bases outside the gene matches: 3. The length of the CDR3 is 15 residues. The CDR3 protein is CASSLPGQANEKLFF. CDR3 DNA: TGCGCCAGCAGCTTACCGGGACAGGCTAATGAAAAACTGTTTTTT.

This chain connects TRBV6-5 to TRBJ1-1; TRBD1 might be the D (6 bases). Trimming removed 6 bases at V and 5 bases at J, with 16 bases between. The CDR3 is 14 amino acids. Germline V gives CDR1 MNHEY, CDR2 SVGAGI. The CDR3 DNA reads as TGTGCCAGCAGCGTTCACAGGGAGGGGACTGAAGCTTTCTTT. This sequence encodes CASSVHREGTEAFF.

The chain couples TRBV11-2 to TRBJ1-3; tentative D call: TRBD1 (6 bases). CDR1 is SGHAT and CDR2 is FQNNGV in the germline V gene. CDR3 length: 16 residues. Deletions cut 1 base from V and 2 bases from J, with 12 bases between. The CDR3 is CASSLAQGTTGNTIYF. The CDR3 DNA is TGTGCCAGCAGCTTAGCTCAGGGGACGACTGGAAACACCATATATTTT.

This sequence joins TRBV19 and TRBJ1-5; 11 bases line up with TRBD1. Germline lookup yields CDR1 LNHDA and CDR2 SQIVND (reference sequence). With V trimmed by 5 bases and J by 6 bases, 3 bases remained unmatched. CDR3 length: 14 amino acids. In nucleotides, the CDR3 is TGTGCCAGTAGTGCCGGGACAGGGGGTCAGCCCCAGCATTTT. Amino acid sequence: CASSAGTGGQPQHF.

V is TRBV2 and J is TRBJ2-7, with 7 bases fitting TRBD1. The CDR3 has 12 residues. Germline V gives CDR1 SNHLY, CDR2 FYNNEI. Trimming took 8 bases from V and 3 from J; bases not matched to a gene: 4. The CDR3 is CASGRQGYEQYF. Written as DNA, the CDR3 is TGTGCCAGCGGCAGACAGGGCTACGAGCAGTACTTC.

The gene calls are TRBV18 and TRBJ2-7, with a possible D match to TRBD1 (7 bases). The CDR3 sequence is 16 residues long. Per germline, CDR1 KGHSH and CDR2 LQKENI. V lost 5 bases and J 5 bases, leaving 22 bases between the germline ends. The CDR3: CASSSTEGTQGDEQYF. CDR3 DNA: TGTGCCAGCTCATCAACGGAGGGGACGCAGGGGGACGAGCAGTACTTC.

This chain joins TRBV29-1 and TRBJ2-7, with D unclear. This CDR3 has 13 residues. CDR1 is SQVTM and CDR2 is ANQGSEA in the germline V gene. V was cut by 4 bases and J by 5 bases, with 15 bases left in between. The CDR3 DNA reads TGCAGCGTTGCCGCTAGATTTTTCCACGAGCAGTACTTC. The encoded protein is CSVAARFFHEQYF.

This sequence joins TRBV28 and TRBJ2-5; 9 bases align to TRBD2. The CDR3 spans 15 residues. CDR1 is MDHEN and CDR2 is SYDVKM in the germline V gene. The V gene end was trimmed by 7 bases and the J gene end by 4 bases; junction bases not matched to a gene: 10. The CDR3 sequence is CASTSSGAGPETQYF. DNA for the CDR3: TGTGCCAGCACTTCTAGCGGGGCCGGGCCAGAGACCCAGTACTTC.

This clone has more than one count but fewer than ten. The chain uses TRBV7-9 and TRBJ1-5; D ambiguous. V was shortened by 5 bases and J by 8 bases, with 19 bases between the two germline ends. The CDR3 length is 15 residues. Germline CDR1 is SEHNR and CDR2 is FQNEAQ (reference sequence). The CDR3 coding sequence is TGTGCCAGCAGCCGAACCGGGTCGCGGATGGAGCCCCAGCATTTT. Amino acids: CASSRTGSRMEPQHF.

This chain uses TRBV28 with TRBJ2-5; 9 bases align to TRBD1. This CDR3 has 15 residues. V was pared by 6 bases and J by 5 bases, with 10 bases of the junction left unmatched. In germline, CDR1 is MDHEN, CDR2 SYDVKM. For the CDR3, the DNA is TGTGCCAGCAGAACCCCACAGGGGGCGGTGGAGACCCAGTACTTC. Translated: CASRTPQGAVETQYF. The whole variable domain, remainder taken from reference TRBV28 and TRBJ2-5, is DVKVTQSSRYLVKRTGEKVFLECVQDMDHENMFWYRQDPGLGLRLIYFSYDVKMKEKGDIPEGYSVSREKKERFSLILESASTNQTSMYLCASRTPQGAVETQYFGPGTRLLVL.

The V gene is TRBV5-6, the J gene TRBJ2-7; D call uncertain. From germline, CDR1 is SGHDT and CDR2 YYEEEE. CDR3 length: 13 residues. Deletions cut 0 bases from V and 5 bases from J, with 9 bases between. This CDR3 reads CASSLVGKNEQYF. The CDR3 DNA follows: TGTGCCAGCAGCTTGGTCGGTAAGAACGAGCAGTACTTC.

The chain couples TRBV4-1 to TRBJ2-5, with 14 bases matching TRBD2. V was clipped by 4 bases and J by 5 bases; unmatched bases: 6. The CDR3 extends over 16 amino acids. The germline CDR1 and CDR2 sequences are MGHRA and YSYEKL. The CDR3 protein is CASSPGTSGGYETQYF. The CDR3 DNA is TGCGCCAGCAGCCCCGGGACTAGCGGGGGTTATGAGACCCAGTACTTC.

Only a few counts were recorded for this clone. J is TRBJ2-7 and V is TRBV7-6; TRBD1 is a possible D gene (5 bases). Trimming took off 8 bases at V and 1 base at J, with 12 bases between the two ends. CDR1 and CDR2 from the germline V gene are SGHVS and FNYEAQ. The CDR3 totals 13 residues. The CDR3 sequence: CASALTESYEQYF. For the CDR3, the DNA is TGTGCCAGCGCGCTGACAGAATCCTACGAGCAGTACTTC.